This section outlines one T cell receptor beta chain sequence together with its context. This record belongs to a study of radiotherapy plus CTLA-4 blockade in lung cancer. The germline V gene encodes CDR1 SQVTM and CDR2 ANQGSEA. The CDR3 has 13 residues. The trim removed 5 bases at V and 3 bases at J, leaving 5 bases unmatched. Some clones are missing from TCRdb's copy, which holds only in-frame ones; the method was immunoSEQ multiplex PCR. Altogether tens of thousands of clones are present, approximately 80% being singletons, with the ten largest covering roughly 7%. V and J are TRBV29-1 and TRBJ2-5; 8 bases are a match to TRBD1. The sequence came from a human donor with non-small cell lung cancer who had a complete response to radiotherapy plus ipilimumab. Sequenced here: peripheral blood, sampled from a patient treated with radiotherapy plus ipilimumab. This chain's CDR3 is CSVSRTGKETQYF. The CDR3 nucleotides read TGCAGCGTTAGTAGGACAGGGAAAGAGACCCAGTACTTC.